The clone carrying this T cell receptor (beta chain) was recorded a few times. Its antigen is not known. The entry originates in a study of identical twins. General observations from the study: Instead of following the same donors, the conclusions were based on cross-sectional statistical analysis.

The germline CDR1 and CDR2 sequences are SGHAT and FQDESV (reference sequence). The CDR3 consists of 16 residues. Trimming at V came to 2 bases and at J to 5 bases, leaving 9 bases not matched to a gene. TCRdb re-called the 5' RACE reads through MiXCR, storing one row per CDR3 protein. Found here are 1.5 million to 2 million distinct CDR3 sequences, about 32% of them singletons; the top ten hold about 0.25%. This chain joins TRBV11-1 and TRBJ1-1, with 9 bases aligning to TRBD1. The material sequenced was cord blood. This TCR came from a newborn girl in good health. DNA for the CDR3: TGTGCCAGCAGCTTACTAACCGGGACAGGGATAACTGAAGCTTTCTTT. Amino acid sequence: CASSLLTGTGITEAFF.